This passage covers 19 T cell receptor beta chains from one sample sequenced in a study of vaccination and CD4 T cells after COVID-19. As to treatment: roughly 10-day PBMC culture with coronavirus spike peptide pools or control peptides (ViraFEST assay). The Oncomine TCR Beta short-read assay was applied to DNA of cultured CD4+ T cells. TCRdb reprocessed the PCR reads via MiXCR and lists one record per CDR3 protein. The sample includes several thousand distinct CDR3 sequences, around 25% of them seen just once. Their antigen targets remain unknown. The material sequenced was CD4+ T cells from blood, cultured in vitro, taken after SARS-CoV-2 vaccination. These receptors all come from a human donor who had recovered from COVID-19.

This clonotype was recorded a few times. The CDR3 DNA reads as TGTGCCAGTCTGACAGGGACTGGCTACACCTTC. Encoded protein: CASLTGTGYTF. J is TRBJ1-2 and V is TRBV6-1, with 7 bases aligning to TRBD1. V was pared by 9 bases and J by 7 bases, with 5 bases of the junction left unmatched. Germline loops: CDR1 MNHNS, CDR2 SASEGT. The CDR3 runs 11 residues.

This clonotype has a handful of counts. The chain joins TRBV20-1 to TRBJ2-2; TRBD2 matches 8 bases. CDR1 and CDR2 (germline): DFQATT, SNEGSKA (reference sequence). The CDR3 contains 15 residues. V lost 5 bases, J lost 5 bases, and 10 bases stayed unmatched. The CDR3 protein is CSAASGRRGTGELFF. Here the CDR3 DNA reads TGCAGTGCTGCCAGCGGGAGAAGGGGTACCGGGGAGCTGTTTTTT.

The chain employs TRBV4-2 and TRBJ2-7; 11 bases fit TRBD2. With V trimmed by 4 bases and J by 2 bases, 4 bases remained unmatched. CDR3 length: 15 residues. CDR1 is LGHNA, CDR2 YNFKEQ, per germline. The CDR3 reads CASSPTLAGAYEQYF. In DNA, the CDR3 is TGTGCCAGCAGCCCCACACTAGCGGGAGCCTACGAGCAGTACTTC.

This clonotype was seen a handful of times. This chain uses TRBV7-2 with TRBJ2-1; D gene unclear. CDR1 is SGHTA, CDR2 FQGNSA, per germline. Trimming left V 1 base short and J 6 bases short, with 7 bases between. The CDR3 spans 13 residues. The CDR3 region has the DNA TGTGCCAGCAGCTTAGGGTTCCTCAATGAGCAGTTCTTC. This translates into CASSLGFLNEQFF.

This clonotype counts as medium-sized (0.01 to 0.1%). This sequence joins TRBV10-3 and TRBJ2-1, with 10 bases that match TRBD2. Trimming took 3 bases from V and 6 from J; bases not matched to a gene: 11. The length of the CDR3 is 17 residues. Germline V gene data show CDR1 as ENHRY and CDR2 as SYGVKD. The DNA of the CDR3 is TGTGCCATCAGTGAAAGCCCTAGCGGGGGCCCAACCAATGAGCAGTTCTTC. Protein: CAISESPSGGPTNEQFF.

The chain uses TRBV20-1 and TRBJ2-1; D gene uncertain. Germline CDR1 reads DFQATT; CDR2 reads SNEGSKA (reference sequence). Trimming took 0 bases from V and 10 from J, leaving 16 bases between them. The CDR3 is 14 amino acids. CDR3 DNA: TGCAGTGCTAGAGATCCCCGCCGATCTCAGGAGCAGTTCTTC. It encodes CSARDPRRSQEQFF.

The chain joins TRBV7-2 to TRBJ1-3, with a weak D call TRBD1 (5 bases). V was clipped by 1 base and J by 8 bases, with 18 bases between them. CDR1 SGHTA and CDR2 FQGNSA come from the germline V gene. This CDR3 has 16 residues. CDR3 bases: TGTGCCAGCAGCTTAGGGGGGGGGGGACCTGGGGACACCATATATTTT. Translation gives CASSLGGGGPGDTIYF.

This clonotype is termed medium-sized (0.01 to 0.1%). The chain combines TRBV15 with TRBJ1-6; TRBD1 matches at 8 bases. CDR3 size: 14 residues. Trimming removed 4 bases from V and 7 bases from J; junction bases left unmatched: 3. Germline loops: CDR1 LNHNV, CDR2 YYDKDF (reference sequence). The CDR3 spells CATSMDRANSPLHF. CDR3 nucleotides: TGTGCCACCAGCATGGACAGGGCAAATTCACCCCTCCACTTT.

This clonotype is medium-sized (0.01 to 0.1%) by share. The DNA of the CDR3 is TGTGCCAGCAGTCCCCTAGGAGGGAGCAATCAGCCCCAGCATTTT. This gives the protein CASSPLGGSNQPQHF. The chain combines TRBV28 with TRBJ1-5, with D uncertain. V shed 5 bases and J shed 1 base, with 12 bases lying between them. The CDR3 totals 15 residues. CDR1 is MDHEN and CDR2 is SYDVKM in the germline V gene.

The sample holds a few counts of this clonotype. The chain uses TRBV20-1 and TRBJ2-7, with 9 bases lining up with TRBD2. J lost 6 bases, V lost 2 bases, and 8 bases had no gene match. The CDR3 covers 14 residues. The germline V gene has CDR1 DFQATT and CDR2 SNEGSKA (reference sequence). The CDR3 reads CSARSGLALPEQYF. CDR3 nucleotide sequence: TGCAGTGCTAGATCGGGACTAGCTCTCCCCGAGCAGTACTTC.

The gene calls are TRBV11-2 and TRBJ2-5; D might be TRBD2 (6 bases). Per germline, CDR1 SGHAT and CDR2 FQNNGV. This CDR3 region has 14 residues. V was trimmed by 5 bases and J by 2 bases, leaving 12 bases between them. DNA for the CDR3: TGTGCCAGCAGCGACTGGGGGGTACAAGAGACCCAGTACTTC. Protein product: CASSDWGVQETQYF.

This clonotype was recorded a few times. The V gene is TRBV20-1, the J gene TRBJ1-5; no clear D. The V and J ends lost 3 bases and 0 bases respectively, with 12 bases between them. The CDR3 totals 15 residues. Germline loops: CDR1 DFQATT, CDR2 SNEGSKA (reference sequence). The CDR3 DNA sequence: TGCAGTGCTAGTTCGTCTGTACATAGCAATCAGCCCCAGCATTTT. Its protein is CSASSSVHSNQPQHF.

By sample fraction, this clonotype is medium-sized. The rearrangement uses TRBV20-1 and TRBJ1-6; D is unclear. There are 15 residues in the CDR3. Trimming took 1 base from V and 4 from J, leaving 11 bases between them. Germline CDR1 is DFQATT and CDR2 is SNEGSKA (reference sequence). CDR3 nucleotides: TGCAGTGCTAGAGTACGGGATGCGTATAATTCACCCCTCCACTTT. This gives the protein CSARVRDAYNSPLHF.

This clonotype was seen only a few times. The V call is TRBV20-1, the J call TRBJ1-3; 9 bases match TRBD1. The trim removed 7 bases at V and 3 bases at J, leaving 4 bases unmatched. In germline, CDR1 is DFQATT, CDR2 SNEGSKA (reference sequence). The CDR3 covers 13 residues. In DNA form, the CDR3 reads TGCAGTGTAGAGGACAGGGGTGGAAACACCATATATTTT. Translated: CSVEDRGGNTIYF.

The CDR3 region has the DNA TGTGCCAGCATCCCCGGGGCCCCTCATTACAATGAGCAGTTCTTC. It encodes CASIPGAPHYNEQFF. The rearrangement uses TRBV7-8 and TRBJ2-1, with D perhaps given as TRBD1 or TRBD2 (5 bases each). This CDR3 comprises 15 residues. V was trimmed by 7 bases and J by 4 bases, leaving 17 bases between them. Germline V gene lookup returns CDR1 SGHVS and CDR2 FQNEAQ.

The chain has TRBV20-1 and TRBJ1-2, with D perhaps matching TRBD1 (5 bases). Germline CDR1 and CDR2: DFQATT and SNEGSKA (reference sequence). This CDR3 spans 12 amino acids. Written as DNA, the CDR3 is TGCAGACCGTCGGGGGGAAACTATGGCTACACCTTC. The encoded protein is CRPSGGNYGYTF.

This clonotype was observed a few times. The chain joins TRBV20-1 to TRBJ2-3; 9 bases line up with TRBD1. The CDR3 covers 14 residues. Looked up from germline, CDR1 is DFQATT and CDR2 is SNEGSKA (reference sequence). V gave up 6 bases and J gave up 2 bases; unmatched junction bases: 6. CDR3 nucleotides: TGCAGTGCCCTACAGGGGGCGAACACAGATACGCAGTATTTT. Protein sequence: CSALQGANTDTQYF.

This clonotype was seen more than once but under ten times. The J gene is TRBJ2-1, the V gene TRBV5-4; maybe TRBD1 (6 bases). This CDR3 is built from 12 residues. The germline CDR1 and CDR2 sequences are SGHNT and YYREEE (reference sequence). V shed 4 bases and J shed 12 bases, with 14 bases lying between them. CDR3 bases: TGTGCCAGCAGCCACGGACAGTACTCGCAGTTCTTC. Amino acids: CASSHGQYSQFF.

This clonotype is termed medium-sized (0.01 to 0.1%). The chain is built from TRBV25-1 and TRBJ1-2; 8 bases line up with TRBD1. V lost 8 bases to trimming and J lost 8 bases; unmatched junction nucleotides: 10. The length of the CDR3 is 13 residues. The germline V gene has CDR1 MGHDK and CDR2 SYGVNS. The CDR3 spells CASGGTGGWGYTF. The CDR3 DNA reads TGTGCCAGCGGGGGGACAGGCGGCTGGGGCTACACCTTC.